This is a list of T cell receptor beta chains from one sample in a study of Ad26.COV2.S vaccination and SARS-CoV-2 variants. Profiled with immunoSEQ multiplex PCR; TCRdb holds only in-frame clones, not every one. Here the sample spans 150,000 to 200,000 clones, about 83% being singletons. The source was peripheral blood, collected after recovery from COVID-19. The source of these receptors is a human donor who had recovered from COVID-19. The CDR3 runs from the conserved cysteine through the conserved F or W. A D gene is named only where the DNA matches it firmly. Some rows mark clone size as missing; the rest say once, few, many or name a class of expanded clone.

cdr3_aa,cdr3_nt,clone_size,d_call,v_call,j_call
CASSQERVGRGYGYTF,TGCGCCAGCAGTCAGGAAAGGGTAGGGAGGGGATATGGCTACACCTTC,NA,NA,TRBV23-1,TRBJ1-2
CASSTGASGTETQYF,TGTGCCAGCAGCACCGGGGCTAGCGGGACAGAGACCCAGTACTTC,NA,TRBD2,TRBV7-3,TRBJ2-5
CASSFRGEETQYF,TGTGCCAGCAGCTTCCGGGGGGAAGAGACCCAGTACTTC,NA,TRBD2,TRBV11-3,TRBJ2-5
CSVDSRLAVRYNEQFF,TGCAGCGTTGACTCTAGACTAGCGGTGAGGTACAATGAGCAGTTCTTC,NA,TRBD2,TRBV29-1,TRBJ2-1
CASSPRRVPQGKLFF,TGTGCCAGTAGCCCTCGGCGGGTTCCCCAGGGTAAACTGTTTTTT,NA,NA,TRBV19,TRBJ1-4
CASSVVGNLGDEQFF,TGTGCCAGCAGCGTAGTAGGAAATCTCGGCGATGAGCAGTTCTTC,few,NA,TRBV9,TRBJ2-1
CASSLGSWGHSYNEQFF,TGCGCCAGCAGCCTTGGGTCCTGGGGCCACTCCTACAATGAGCAGTTCTTC,NA,NA,TRBV4-1,TRBJ2-1
CASILKRDRLNSPLHF,TGTGCCAGCATCCTGAAGAGGGACAGGCTTAATTCACCCCTCCACTTT,NA,TRBD1,TRBV14,TRBJ1-6
CASSHLGGSPDTQYF,TGTGCCAGCAGCCACCTAGGCGGGAGTCCAGATACGCAGTATTTT,NA,TRBD2,TRBV13,TRBJ2-3
CASRDTSTNSPLHF,TGTGCCAGCCGGGACACCTCAACCAATTCACCCCTCCACTTT,NA,NA,TRBV6-4,TRBJ1-6
CASSWGLAGGLDEQFF,TGCGCCAGCAGTTGGGGACTAGCGGGAGGTCTCGATGAGCAGTTCTTC,NA,TRBD2,TRBV10-2,TRBJ2-1
CASSQGQINSYEQYF,TGTGCCAGCAGCCAGGGACAGATAAACTCCTACGAGCAGTACTTC,NA,TRBD1,TRBV5-5,TRBJ2-7
CASSIGSLPLHF,TGTGCCAGCAGCATAGGAAGCCTACCCCTCCACTTT,NA,NA,TRBV28,TRBJ1-6
CATSTRDRAGDTQYF,TGCGCCACCTCGACCCGGGACAGGGCGGGAGATACGCAGTATTTT,NA,TRBD1,TRBV10-1,TRBJ2-3
CASVDRGTANEKLFF,TGTGCCAGCGTGGACAGGGGGACAGCTAATGAAAAACTGTTTTTT,NA,TRBD1,TRBV2,TRBJ1-4
CASSQGFRRGGDTQYF,TGCGCCAGCAGCCAAGGGTTTCGGCGGGGTGGAGATACGCAGTATTTT,NA,NA,TRBV4-1,TRBJ2-3
CAWSWDRGQPQHF,TGTGCCTGGAGCTGGGACAGGGGTCAGCCCCAGCATTTT,NA,TRBD1,TRBV30,TRBJ1-5
CANSNRPISDEQYF,TGTGCCAACTCAAATCGGCCGATCAGTGACGAGCAGTACTTC,NA,NA,TRBV27,TRBJ2-7
CASSLDWLSYEQYF,TGTGCCAGCAGCTTAGACTGGCTCTCCTACGAGCAGTACTTC,NA,NA,TRBV7-2,TRBJ2-7
CASSYGPGQGNGYTF,TGTGCCAGCAGTTACGGACCGGGACAGGGGAATGGCTACACCTTC,once,TRBD1,TRBV6-5,TRBJ1-2
CASGDRRRNYEQYF,TGTGCCAGCGGGGACAGGAGGCGAAACTACGAGCAGTACTTC,once,TRBD1,TRBV6-5,TRBJ2-7
CASSQVKGQRPYSNQPQHF,TGTGCCAGCAGCCAAGTGAAAGGGCAGCGTCCATATAGCAATCAGCCCCAGCATTTT,NA,NA,TRBV14,TRBJ1-5
CASSTGGDTQYF,TGTGCCAGCTCGACAGGGGGCGATACGCAGTATTTT,NA,TRBD1,TRBV6-5,TRBJ2-3
CASSPAGGGLYEQYF,TGTGCCAGCTCACCAGCCGGAGGCGGTCTTTACGAGCAGTACTTC,NA,NA,TRBV18,TRBJ2-7
CASSLGSFGEQFF,TGTGCCAGCAGCTTGGGCAGCTTCGGTGAGCAGTTCTTC,NA,NA,TRBV5-4,TRBJ2-1
CASSTSEFYEQYF,TGTGCCAGTAGTACGTCGGAGTTCTACGAGCAGTACTTC,NA,NA,TRBV19,TRBJ2-7
CASSVEGPGDTQYF,TGTGCCAGCAGCGTAGAGGGGCCAGGAGATACGCAGTATTTT,NA,NA,TRBV9,TRBJ2-3
CASSVEDTEAFF,TGTGCCAGCAGCGTCGAAGACACTGAAGCTTTCTTT,few,NA,TRBV9,TRBJ1-1
CASSGLRKDYGYTF,TGTGCCAGTAGCGGCCTACGAAAGGACTATGGCTACACCTTC,NA,NA,TRBV19,TRBJ1-2
CASSHPRGGSYNEQFF,TGTGCCAGCAGCCATCCAAGGGGGGGTTCCTACAATGAGCAGTTCTTC,NA,NA,TRBV3-1/TRBV3-2,TRBJ2-1
CASSGTGHSYEQYF,TGTGCCAGCAGCGGGACAGGGCACTCCTACGAGCAGTACTTC,NA,TRBD1,TRBV9,TRBJ2-7
CASSLSGTGAYEQYF,TGTGCCAGCAGTTTAAGTGGGACAGGGGCCTACGAGCAGTACTTC,NA,TRBD1,TRBV27,TRBJ2-7
CASSLGRENTEAFF,TGTGCCAGCAGCTTAGGCAGGGAGAACACTGAAGCTTTCTTT,NA,NA,TRBV7-9,TRBJ1-1
CASSSDYGYTF,TGTGCCAGCAGTTCGGACTATGGCTACACCTTC,NA,NA,TRBV12-3/TRBV12-4,TRBJ1-2
CASSAGQPNQPQHF,TGTGCCAGCAGCGCCGGACAGCCGAATCAGCCCCAGCATTTT,NA,NA,TRBV9,TRBJ1-5
CAISEYDVAKNIQYF,TGTGCCATCAGTGAGTACGATGTAGCCAAAAACATTCAGTACTTC,once,NA,TRBV10-3,TRBJ2-4
CASRRTASNYGYTF,TGTGCCAGCAGGCGGACAGCCTCTAACTATGGCTACACCTTC,NA,NA,TRBV6-5,TRBJ1-2
CASSRTSGAYNEQFF,TGTGCCAGCAGTCGCACTAGCGGGGCCTACAATGAGCAGTTCTTC,NA,TRBD2,TRBV27,TRBJ2-1
CASRSTGLNSPLHF,TGTGCCAGCAGGTCTACAGGGCTCAATTCACCCCTCCACTTT,NA,NA,TRBV27,TRBJ1-6
CAWSVQDNQPQHF,TGTGCCTGGAGTGTACAGGATAATCAGCCCCAGCATTTT,NA,NA,TRBV30,TRBJ1-5
CASSLQGPYGYTF,TGTGCCAGCAGCTTACAGGGCCCCTATGGCTACACCTTC,NA,NA,TRBV5-5,TRBJ1-2
CASSSRAGGVTDTQYF,TGTGCCAGCAGTTCAAGGGCAGGGGGTGTGACAGATACGCAGTATTTT,NA,TRBD1,TRBV27,TRBJ2-3
CASSTAGLRSEAFF,TGTGCCAGTAGTACTGCAGGGTTGAGGTCTGAAGCTTTCTTT,NA,NA,TRBV19,TRBJ1-1
CASSSVSWDYGYTF,TGTGCCAGCAGCTCCGTATCATGGGACTATGGCTACACCTTC,NA,NA,TRBV7-9,TRBJ1-2
CASSFFRRRINQPQHF,TGTGCCAGCAGTTTTTTTCGGCGACGGATCAATCAGCCCCAGCATTTT,NA,NA,TRBV28,TRBJ1-5
CAAGTGSFYNEQFF,TGTGCCGCCGGGACAGGGTCTTTTTACAATGAGCAGTTCTTC,few,TRBD1,TRBV15,TRBJ2-1
CASSPGGDYSGNTIYF,TGTGCCAGCAGCCCCGGCGGAGACTACTCTGGAAACACCATATATTTT,NA,NA,TRBV5-6,TRBJ1-3
CASSQTTGIAEQFF,TGTGCCAGCAGCCAAACTACAGGGATAGCTGAGCAGTTCTTC,NA,NA,TRBV14,TRBJ2-1
CASSQSGSVVDTQYF,TGTGCCAGCAGCCAATCGGGAAGCGTCGTTGATACGCAGTATTTT,NA,NA,TRBV7-9,TRBJ2-3
CASSDLLGTPIGEQYF,TGTGCCAGCAGTGACCTACTAGGGACCCCGATAGGGGAGCAGTACTTC,NA,NA,TRBV25-1,TRBJ2-7
CASSQERDWAYNEQFF,TGTGCCAGCAGCCAAGAGCGGGATTGGGCCTACAATGAGCAGTTCTTC,NA,NA,TRBV4-2,TRBJ2-1
CASSPGTSGRQYF,TGCGCCAGCAGCCCCGGGACTAGCGGGAGGCAGTATTTT,NA,TRBD2,TRBV4-1,TRBJ2-3
CASTTGGQAVQTQYF,TGTGCCAGCACTACCGGGGGACAGGCGGTACAGACCCAGTACTTC,NA,TRBD1,TRBV2,TRBJ2-5
CASSILGPGGPTEAFF,TGTGCCAGTAGTATTCTTGGCCCGGGGGGACCCACTGAAGCTTTCTTT,NA,NA,TRBV19,TRBJ1-1
CASSLGGYTIYF,TGTGCCAGCAGCCTTGGAGGATACACCATATATTTT,few,NA,TRBV14,TRBJ1-3
CASSGLSQPQHF,TGTGCCAGTAGTGGCCTGAGTCAGCCCCAGCATTTT,NA,NA,TRBV19,TRBJ1-5
CSVVFRANTGELFF,TGCAGCGTTGTCTTCAGGGCGAACACCGGGGAGCTGTTTTTT,NA,NA,TRBV29-1,TRBJ2-2